The rows below give T cell receptor beta chains drawn from one sample of a study of shared clonotypes between healthy human individuals. Measured with immunoSEQ multiplex PCR; TCRdb has only the in-frame clones, and not every one. This sample has under 650,000 clones; almost 97% occur once, and the top ten carry approximately 0.06%. Specimen: naive CD4+ T cells sorted from blood. These receptor sequences come from a woman aged 30 to 39 in good health. Each CDR3 is given with its conserved first and last residue.

>TRBJ2-7|TRBV5-4
CASSWASGSSYEQYF
>TRBJ1-2|TRBV5-8
CASSPRRDGYTF
>TRBJ2-2|TRBV27
CASSKNYGGGELFF
>TRBJ2-7|TRBV28
CASSLSTSGEYF
>TRBJ1-2|TRBV9
CASTEITGGYGYTF
>TRBJ2-5|TRBV11-2
CASSSLLDRGWQETQYF
>TRBJ2-3|TRBV27
CASSQGLAVADTQYF
>TRBJ2-1|TRBV25-1
CASSDTARRYNEQFF
>TRBJ2-7|TRBV19
CATTRSRDSYEQYF
>TRBJ1-5|TRBV2
CASSGQGISNQPQHF
>TRBJ2-7|TRBV11-1
CASSQTREKLTYEQYF
>TRBJ1-2|TRBV7-4
CASSQNPTTDDAGYTF
>TRBJ2-1|TRBV6-4
CASSDGTGGNEQFF
>TRBJ2-7|TRBV5-1
CASSSRAGSYEQYF
>TRBJ2-1|TRBV7-9
CASSTSANEQFF
>TRBJ2-1|TRBV28
CASSGTPLAGGNEQFF
>TRBJ2-7|TRBV7-2
CASSPEFGLAGAEQYF
>NA|TRBV4-1
CASSQDSIAANRYEQYF
>TRBJ2-7|TRBV28
CASSPGQSKSYEQYF
>TRBJ2-5|TRBV28
CASIPDVGGGRETQYF
>TRBJ2-4|TRBV27
CASMSLGAKNIQYF
>TRBJ1-3|TRBV21-1
CASSPRIPGAGNTIYF
>TRBJ2-1|TRBV7-9
CASSLRFGTGGVEQFF
>TRBJ1-5|TRBV7-8
CASSLLSGDRVLRVNQPQHF
>TRBJ2-5|TRBV5-6
CASSLAAGSTQYF
>TRBJ2-2|TRBV11-3
CASSLEMNTGELFF
>NA|TRBV5-4
CASSPTSGRAYEQYF
>TRBJ2-7|TRBV28
CASSFSGALGQYF
>TRBJ2-3|TRBV18
CASSLDASTDTQYF
>TRBJ1-3|TRBV28
CASSSPGQLNTIYF
>TRBJ1-4|TRBV7-9
CASSPGRGANEKLFF
>TRBJ1-5|TRBV6-1
CASSEAGGQPQHF
>TRBJ2-7|TRBV28
CASSLTTVIPYEQYF
>TRBJ1-4|TRBV5-4
CASSLAEGRLFF
>TRBJ2-1|TRBV10-3
CASRTSGNNEQFF
>TRBJ1-6|TRBV5-1
CASSSGTGTSPLHF
>TRBJ2-7|TRBV9
CASSVDVGLAGGYEQYF
>TRBJ2-7|TRBV5-6
CASSQDRLHSYEQYF
>TRBJ2-7|TRBV2
CASSEFGRTGAYEQYF
>TRBJ2-7|TRBV2
CAGGASPGFYEQYF